A selection of T cell receptor beta chains follows, all from one sample in a study of blood T cell repertoires in COVID-19. The assay was immunoSEQ multiplex PCR, and TCRdb's table has in-frame clones only and misses some. This table holds 300,000 to 400,000 clones, 88% found once. Sequenced: PBMCs or T cells enriched from blood (not recorded which). The receptors stem from a young man who had recovered from COVID-19. Each CDR3 is given with its conserved first and last residue. A D gene is named only where the DNA matches it firmly. Size tells how often a clone was seen (once, few, many) or the class of an expanded clone, and some rows leave it out.

cdr3_aa: CASSQESGWKGYGYTF; cdr3_nt: TGTGCCAGCAGCCAAGAGTCCGGGTGGAAAGGCTATGGCTACACCTTC; d_call: NA; v_call: TRBV4-2; clone_size: NA; j_call: TRBJ1-2
cdr3_aa: CASSIQGQKNEKLFF; cdr3_nt: TGTGCCAGTAGTATCCAGGGACAGAAAAATGAAAAACTGTTTTTT; d_call: TRBD1; v_call: TRBV19; clone_size: NA; j_call: TRBJ1-4
cdr3_aa: CASSVTGAQRGYTF; cdr3_nt: TGTGCCAGCAGTGTTACAGGGGCGCAGCGCGGCTACACCTTC; d_call: TRBD1; v_call: TRBV6-4; clone_size: NA; j_call: TRBJ1-2
cdr3_aa: CASSNGLAGVSSYNEQFF; cdr3_nt: TGCGCCAGCAGCAACGGACTAGCGGGGGTAAGCTCCTACAATGAGCAGTTCTTC; d_call: TRBD2; v_call: TRBV5-1; clone_size: NA; j_call: TRBJ2-1
cdr3_aa: CASSLVGTGGSYSNQPQHF; cdr3_nt: TGTGCCAGCAGCCTAGTGGGGACAGGGGGCTCGTATAGCAATCAGCCCCAGCATTTT; d_call: TRBD1; v_call: TRBV7-2; clone_size: NA; j_call: TRBJ1-5
cdr3_aa: CASRRPGGGETQYF; cdr3_nt: TGTGCCAGCAGGCGTCCAGGGGGCGGAGAGACCCAGTACTTC; d_call: TRBD1; v_call: TRBV27; clone_size: NA; j_call: TRBJ2-5
cdr3_aa: CASSQGRGPSTDTQYF; cdr3_nt: TGCGCCAGCAGCCAAGGGCGGGGGCCAAGCACAGATACGCAGTATTTT; d_call: NA; v_call: TRBV4-1; clone_size: few; j_call: TRBJ2-3
cdr3_aa: CAISEQGGSQPQHF; cdr3_nt: TGTGCCATCAGTGAACAAGGGGGCAGTCAGCCCCAGCATTTT; d_call: TRBD1; v_call: TRBV10-3; clone_size: NA; j_call: TRBJ1-5
cdr3_aa: CASSDLDRNTGELFF; cdr3_nt: TGTGCCAGCAGCGATCTCGACAGGAACACCGGGGAGCTGTTTTTT; d_call: NA; v_call: TRBV13; clone_size: NA; j_call: TRBJ2-2
cdr3_aa: CAWSQNRGQPQHF; cdr3_nt: TGTGCCTGGAGTCAAAATCGGGGTCAGCCCCAGCATTTT; d_call: NA; v_call: TRBV30; clone_size: NA; j_call: TRBJ1-5
cdr3_aa: CASSLNQEGGGELFF; cdr3_nt: TGCGCCAGCAGCTTGAATCAGGAGGGAGGCGGGGAGCTGTTTTTT; d_call: NA; v_call: TRBV5-1; clone_size: few; j_call: TRBJ2-2
cdr3_aa: CASSDSSPNEKLFF; cdr3_nt: TGTGCCAGCAGTGACAGTTCGCCTAATGAAAAACTGTTTTTT; d_call: NA; v_call: TRBV2; clone_size: once; j_call: TRBJ1-4
cdr3_aa: CASSQVSGGSYNEQFF; cdr3_nt: TGTGCCAGCAGCCAAGTATCGGGGGGCTCCTACAATGAGCAGTTCTTC; d_call: TRBD2; v_call: TRBV3-1/TRBV3-2; clone_size: NA; j_call: TRBJ2-1
cdr3_aa: CASSSPGGGGAYTQYF; cdr3_nt: TGTGCCAGCAGCTCCCCCGGGGGCGGGGGGGCGTATACGCAGTATTTT; d_call: TRBD2; v_call: TRBV6-2/TRBV6-3; clone_size: NA; j_call: TRBJ2-3